This TCR beta chain was identified in a study of Ad26.COV2.S vaccination and SARS-CoV-2 variants. CDR3 size: 15 residues. Germline values: CDR1 LNHDA, CDR2 SQIVND (reference sequence). The trim removed 7 bases at V and 9 bases at J, leaving 11 bases unmatched. General study results and limits: Spike-specific TCR breadth was greater in vaccine than placebo recipients. Substantial breadth was reportedly displayed by spike-specific CD8+ and CD4+ T cell responses after vaccination. Non-spike TCR breadth was similar in vaccine and placebo recipients.

Clones were sequenced by immunoSEQ multiplex PCR, and TCRdb holds only the in-frame ones, with some missing. Here the sample spans some 500,000 clones, about 91% being singletons. Of note for this clone: Its antigen is not known.

Treatment noted: about 20 received Ad26.COV2.S at low or high dose, single or two shots; 5 received placebo; per-sample allocation not given. Sampling was done on day 63 after the first vaccine or placebo injection. What was given as vaccine was an Ad26 vector encoding Wuhan-strain SARS-CoV-2 spike. Specimen: peripheral blood, collected in a trial of Ad26.COV2.S vaccine versus placebo. The J gene is TRBJ2-1, the V gene TRBV19, with 11 positions matching TRBD2. The sequence came from a person aged 18-65 years who received the Ad26.COV2.S COVID-19 vaccine or a placebo. CDR3 bases: TGTGCCAGTACCTTAGCGGGAGGGCCGATTTTTGAGCAGTTCTTC. Translated, it gives CASTLAGGPIFEQFF. Filled out from reference TRBV19 and TRBJ2-1, the complete variable domain reads DGGITQSPKYLFRKEGQNVTLSCEQNLNHDAMYWYRQDPGQGLRLIYYSQIVNDFQKGDIAEGYSVSREKKESFPLTVTSAQKNPTAFYLCASTLAGGPIFEQFFGPGTRLTVL.